The TCR beta chain described here comes from a study of vaccination and CD4 T cells after COVID-19. Study-wide background: Participants got two doses of BNT162b2 or mRNA-1273 vaccine. Findings and limits, study-wide: Data came from relatively few convalescent patients and lacked early post-infection timepoints.

Cultured CD4+ T-cell DNA underwent Oncomine TCR Beta short-read sequencing. TCRdb re-derived calls from the PCR reads in MiXCR, one entry per CDR3 protein. The sample lists tens of thousands of distinct CDR3 sequences; 55% to 70% were seen once. Indicated treatment: roughly ten-day PBMC culture with coronavirus spike peptide pools or control peptides (ViraFEST assay). The germline CDR1 and CDR2 sequences are GTSNPN and SVGIG (reference sequence). Trimming stripped 5 bases from V and 3 bases from J, with 25 bases between. The CDR3 totals 17 residues. Note on this clonotype: Its target is not known.

This material consisted of CD4+ T cells from blood, cultured in vitro, taken after SARS-CoV-2 vaccination. The rearrangement uses TRBV30 and TRBJ1-1, with D perhaps TRBD1 (5 bases). The receptor's source is a human donor who received a COVID-19 vaccine. This chain's CDR3 is CAWARASVGVGDTEAFF. CDR3 in DNA: TGTGCCTGGGCCCGCGCGTCTGTAGGGGTGGGGGACACTGAAGCTTTCTTT.